The sequence of this T cell receptor (beta chain) was determined in a study of metastatic and nonmetastatic thyroid tumors. Across the study: Repertoire comparisons spanned blood and tumor or nodule tissue from malignant and benign thyroid patients. The study's findings and limits: In blood and tumor, TCR beta diversity was reportedly significantly higher in malignant thyroid tumors than in benign nodules.

Per the study methods: Clinicopathological groups differed in CDR3, with these differences serving to build a distant-metastasis classifier for papillary thyroid cancer. Using MiXCR, TCRdb re-called clones from the PCR reads. None of the V and J calls come from the authors' own analysis; TCRdb made them. The sample holds about 21,000 clones, over 10% seen once. This clone is labeled as medium-sized. Its target is unknown. CDR3 length: 15 amino acids. V gave up 2 bases and J gave up 0 bases, with 5 bases separating them. Thyroid surgery had not been preceded by any treatment in any patient. The chain carries TRBV12-3 or TRBV12-4 and TRBJ2-6; D uncertain. The sequence came from a female donor with papillary thyroid cancer or a benign thyroid nodule (not recorded which). Some clones in this sample may be carry-over from other donors' samples. Sequencing used blood. CDR3 in DNA: TGTGCCAGCAGTTTAAACCTCTCTGGGGCCAACGTCCTGACTTTC. It translates to CASSLNLSGANVLTF.